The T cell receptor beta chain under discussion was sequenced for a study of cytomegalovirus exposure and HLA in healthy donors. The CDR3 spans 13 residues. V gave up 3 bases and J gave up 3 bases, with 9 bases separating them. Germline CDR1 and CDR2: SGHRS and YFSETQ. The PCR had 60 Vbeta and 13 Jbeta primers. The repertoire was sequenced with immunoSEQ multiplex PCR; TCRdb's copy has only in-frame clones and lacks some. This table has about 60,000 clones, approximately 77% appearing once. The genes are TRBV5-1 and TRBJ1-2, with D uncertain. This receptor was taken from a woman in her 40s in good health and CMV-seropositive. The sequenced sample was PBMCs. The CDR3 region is CASSSGGDYGYTF. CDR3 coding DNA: TGCGCCAGCAGCTCTGGCGGAGACTATGGCTACACCTTC.